The T cell receptor (beta chain) under discussion was sequenced for a study of cytomegalovirus exposure and HLA in healthy donors. On the study more broadly: A preliminary data release comprised roughly 80 million unique TCRs obtained from HLA-typed donors. Study findings and constraints: TCR beta V- and J-gene trimming, according to a later analysis, was linked to a missense DCLRE1C variant.

Germline CDR1 reads DFQATT; CDR2 reads SNEGSKA (reference sequence). CDR3 size: 11 residues. V shed 3 bases and J 12 bases; nucleotides not matched to a gene: 4. Unrecorded immune exposures were likely, despite nominal health at sampling. To note about this clone: Its antigen is not known.

Primers included in the PCR were 60 Vbeta and 13 Jbeta primers. Repertoires were generated with immunoSEQ multiplex PCR, while TCRdb's copy carries only in-frame clones and drops some. The table records roughly 180,000 clones, 80% to 85% of them present only once. What was sequenced was PBMCs. The receptor was isolated from a man younger than 40 in good health and CMV-seronegative. This chain joins TRBV20-1 and TRBJ2-1; 8 nucleotides align to TRBD1. CDR3 in amino acids: CSASGQGGQFF. For the CDR3, the DNA is TGCAGTGCTAGCGGACAGGGCGGGCAGTTCTTC.